This T cell receptor (beta chain) was sequenced in a study of Graves' ophthalmopathy and Graves' hyperthyroidism. Across the study: Investigators collected peripheral blood at initial diagnosis, before any treatment was given. Study-level points and caveats: Using a 13-signature model, the authors split ophthalmopathy from stable hyperthyroidism, with 85% to 90% sensitivity and about 80% specificity.

The authors amplified TCR beta CDR3 regions, and they did so from RNA transcripts for repertoire sequencing. HTBI-primed first-round RT-PCR preceded second-round multiplex PCR. TCRdb processed the multiplex PCR reads anew with MiXCR; each CDR3 protein has one entry. The profile shows roughly 400,000 distinct CDR3 sequences, about 16% of them singletons. As for this clonotype: The antigen is not known.

V lost 3 bases and J lost 0, with 12 bases in between. The length of the CDR3 is 16 residues. Germline V lookup: CDR1 LNHDA, CDR2 SQIVND (reference sequence). The hyperthyroidism patients had a new diagnosis of under 2 months' duration and were aged 18 to 65. This chain links TRBV19 with TRBJ1-5, with no clear D. The sample taken for sequencing was peripheral blood. This clonotype originated in a woman aged 18-29 years with stable Graves' hyperthyroidism. The CDR3 region has the DNA TGTGCCAGTAGTATTCTTGGCGGAAATAGCAATCAGCCCCAGCATTTT. This gives the protein CASSILGGNSNQPQHF.